Below, 27 T cell receptor beta chains from the same sample are listed, as sequenced in a study of T cell responses to AZD1222 COVID-19 vaccine. This table comes from immunoSEQ multiplex PCR, and its TCRdb copy is limited to in-frame clones, with some not included. The table has 180,000 or so clones, more than 75% seen once. Sequenced material: peripheral blood, taken 28 days after the second AZD1222 dose. Receptors originate from an adult who received the AZD1222 COVID-19 vaccine.

This chain joins TRBV18 and TRBJ1-6; D gene ambiguous. CDR3 size: 14 residues. In germline, CDR1 is KGHSH, CDR2 LQKENI. V dropped 6 bases and J dropped 5 bases, with 11 bases sitting between them. CDR3 protein: CASSGTEHNSPLHF. The CDR3 nucleotides read TGTGCCAGCTCCGGCACAGAACATAATTCACCCCTCCACTTT. Combining the CDR3 with reference TRBV18 and TRBJ1-6 gives the whole variable domain NAGVMQNPRHLVRRRGQEARLRCSPMKGHSHVYWYRQLPEEGLKFMVYLQKENIIDESGMPKERFSAEFPKEGPSILRIQQVVRGDSAAYFCASSGTEHNSPLHFGNGTRLTVT.

V usage is TRBV4-1 and J usage is TRBJ2-3; maybe TRBD2 (6 bases). Trimming stripped 1 base from V and 2 bases from J, with 16 bases between. Germline assignment: CDR1 MGHRA and CDR2 YSYEKL. This CDR3 has 17 amino acids. In DNA form, the CDR3 reads TGCGCCAGCAGCCAAGGGACCGCGCGGGGATTCACAGATACGCAGTATTTT. Its translation is CASSQGTARGFTDTQYF.

The rearrangement joins TRBV6-5 to TRBJ2-5; weak D call: TRBD1 (5 bases). Per germline, CDR1 MNHEY and CDR2 SVGAGI. This CDR3 is built from 15 residues. Trimming left V 2 bases short and J 4 bases short, with 14 bases between. CDR3: CASSYGLGRAETQYF. DNA for the CDR3: TGTGCCAGCAGTTACGGGTTGGGCAGGGCAGAGACCCAGTACTTC.

The CDR3 spells CASSPRQQGYEQYF. In DNA, the CDR3 is TGTGCCAGCAGCCCCCGCCAGCAGGGGTACGAGCAGTACTTC. The chain recombines TRBV9 with TRBJ2-7, with TRBD1 as a possible D gene (6 bases). There are 14 residues in the CDR3. The germline gives CDR1 SGDLS, CDR2 YYNGEE. The V and J ends lost 4 bases and 4 bases respectively, with 15 bases between them.

The chain is built from TRBV7-3 and TRBJ2-6; a possible D gene is TRBD2 (6 bases). The CDR3 extends over 16 amino acids. V gave up 4 bases and J gave up 0 bases, with 10 bases separating them. From germline, CDR1 is SGHTA and CDR2 FQGTGA. The CDR3, as DNA: TGTGCCAGCAGCTCCTGGAGGGGCTCTGGGGCCAACGTCCTGACTTTC. Amino acid sequence: CASSSWRGSGANVLTF.

The V and J genes are TRBV6-5 and TRBJ2-3; TRBD2 matches 8 bases. Germline-derived CDR1 and CDR2 are MNHEY and SVGAGI. V was clipped by 2 bases and J by 2 bases; unmatched bases: 3. The CDR3 is made up of 15 amino acids. CDR3 sequence: CASSYTGGLTDTQYF. DNA for the CDR3: TGTGCCAGCAGTTACACGGGAGGGCTCACAGATACGCAGTATTTT.

As concerns this clone: The same CDR3 can be traced to other DNA sequences in this sample. The chain is built from TRBV7-2 and TRBJ2-1; D uncertain. The CDR3 totals 13 residues. The V gene lost 5 bases and the J gene lost 4 bases, with 9 bases spanning the gap. Germline V CDR1 and CDR2: SGHTA, FQGNSA. As DNA, the CDR3 is TGTGCCAGCAGCCTGCTACTATACAATGAGCAGTTCTTC. Residues: CASSLLLYNEQFF.

The chain carries TRBV12-2 and TRBJ1-2. TRBV12-2 is a pseudogene. The CDR3 loop spans 11 amino acids. CDR3 sequence: CASRFGGGYTF. CDR3 sequence (DNA): TGTGCAAGTCGCTTCGGGGGAGGCTACACCTTC.

The chain has TRBV7-8 and TRBJ2-7; the match to TRBD1 covers 12 bases. Trimming took 10 bases from V and 3 from J; bases not matched to a gene: 10. Looked up from germline, CDR1 is SGHVS and CDR2 is FQNEAQ. The CDR3 runs to 15 residues. The chain's CDR3 is CATHGGTGGLYEQYF. Here the CDR3 DNA reads TGTGCCACGCATGGGGGGACAGGGGGCCTCTACGAGCAGTACTTC.

The chain combines TRBV9 with TRBJ1-4; TRBD1 aligns across 7 bases. Trimming cost V 4 bases and J 5 bases; bases outside gene matches: 17. CDR1 is SGDLS, CDR2 YYNGEE, per germline. This CDR3 is built from 18 residues. The CDR3 is CASSPAQGQSKANEKLFF. The CDR3 nucleotides are TGTGCCAGCAGCCCCGCCCAGGGACAGTCGAAGGCAAATGAAAAACTGTTTTTT.

V usage is TRBV7-2 and J usage is TRBJ2-2, with TRBD2 matching 15 bases. Germline values: CDR1 SGHTA, CDR2 FQGNSA. V was pared by 3 bases and J by 6 bases, with 2 bases of the junction left unmatched. The CDR3 is made up of 16 amino acids. The DNA for the CDR3 is TGTGCCAGCAGCTTGGGACTAGCGGGAGGCCCCGGGGAGCTGTTTTTT. Its protein product is CASSLGLAGGPGELFF. The full variable domain, with the rest looked up from reference TRBV7-2 and TRBJ2-2, is GAGVSQSPSNKVTEKGKDVELRCDPISGHTALYWYRQSLGQGLEFLIYFQGNSAPDKSGLPSDRFSAERTGGSVSTLTIQRTQQEDSAVYLCASSLGLAGGPGELFFGEGSRLTVL.

The chain uses TRBV7-8 and TRBJ2-1; 10 bases line up with TRBD1. This CDR3 spans 16 amino acids. Germline trimming cut 5 bases from V and 7 bases from J; bases unmatched to any gene: 11. Germline CDR1 and CDR2: SGHVS and FQNEAQ. The CDR3 region has the DNA TGTGCCAGCAGCATTAAAGGCGGACAGGGGGGGAATGAGCAGTTCTTC. Translated, it gives CASSIKGGQGGNEQFF.

This rearrangement joins TRBV5-1 to TRBJ2-7; the D call may be TRBD1 or TRBD2 (5 bases each). Trimming removed 3 bases from V and 2 bases from J, with 9 bases in between. Germline CDR1 reads SGHRS; CDR2 reads YFSETQ. The CDR3 length is 13 residues. The CDR3 protein is CASSSGTTYEQYF. CDR3 in DNA: TGCGCCAGCAGCTCCGGGACCACCTACGAGCAGTACTTC.

This chain uses TRBV5-4 with TRBJ2-1, with D possibly being TRBD2 (6 bases). Germline lookup yields CDR1 SGHNT and CDR2 YYREEE (reference sequence). Trimming removed 0 bases at V and 8 bases at J, with 15 bases between. CDR3 length: 15 residues. CDR3 sequence reads: CASSLVGSRMDEQFF. The CDR3 bases are TGTGCCAGCAGCTTGGTCGGGAGTAGAATGGATGAGCAGTTCTTC.

The V call is TRBV5-4, the J call TRBJ2-5; 8 positions match TRBD1. CDR3 size: 15 residues. V trimming: 1 base; J trimming: 5 bases; junction bases outside the gene matches: 7. Looked up from germline, CDR1 is SGHNT and CDR2 is YYREEE (reference sequence). Here the CDR3 reads CASSLLQGAGETQYF. In DNA, the CDR3 is TGTGCCAGCAGCTTGCTCCAGGGGGCGGGGGAGACCCAGTACTTC.

The chain joins TRBV3-1 (or the pseudogene TRBV3-2) to TRBJ2-7; the D is unclear. Germline CDR1 reads LGHDT; CDR2 reads YNNKEL (reference sequence). V lost 4 bases, J lost 0 bases, and 13 bases lay in between. CDR3 size: 15 residues. CDR3 coding DNA: TGTGCCAGCAGCCCAACCTTTACGAGCTCCTACGAGCAGTACTTC. Translated, it gives CASSPTFTSSYEQYF.

In its sample, this clone was seen once. J is TRBJ2-7 and V is TRBV28; the D gene could be TRBD1 or TRBD2 (5 bases each). The germline gives CDR1 MDHEN, CDR2 SYDVKM. There are 14 residues in the CDR3. The V end was cut by 2 bases, the J end by 3 bases, with 11 bases between. In nucleotides, the CDR3 is TGTGCCAGCAGTTTAACGGGGACCTTCTACGAGCAGTACTTC. Its translation: CASSLTGTFYEQYF.

In regard to this clone: A junction boundary mismatches the germline segment, possibly from a read error. The chain carries TRBV11-3 and TRBJ2-1, with 8 nucleotides matching TRBD2. Germline V gives CDR1 SGHNT, CDR2 YENEEA. The CDR3 is 17 residues long. CDR3 coding DNA: TGTGCCAGCAGCTTAGCTGGCGGGGGGAGCTCCTTCAATGAGCAGTTCTTC. It specifies CASSLAGGGSSFNEQFF.

This chain connects TRBV19 to TRBJ2-7; 14 bases agree with TRBD2. The CDR3 totals 17 residues. V lost 1 base, J lost 3 bases, and 5 bases stayed unmatched. Germline loops: CDR1 LNHDA, CDR2 SQIVND (reference sequence). For the CDR3, the DNA is TGTGCCAGTAGTATAGGGGGACTAGCGGGAGAGAGCTACGAGCAGTACTTC. Translating gives CASSIGGLAGESYEQYF.

This chain uses TRBV9 with TRBJ2-2; 8 bases are shared with TRBD2. This CDR3 contains 16 residues. The junction had 7 bases not matched to a gene; V was cut back by 3 bases and J by 3 bases. The V gene's germline CDR1 is SGDLS and CDR2 YYNGEE. CDR3 amino acids: CASSAHAGRDTGELFF. The CDR3 coding sequence is TGTGCCAGCAGCGCTCATGCCGGGAGGGACACCGGGGAGCTGTTTTTT.

The chain carries TRBV6-5 and TRBJ1-6; D is perhaps TRBD1 (5 bases). CDR1 and CDR2 from the germline V gene are MNHEY and SVGAGI. V shed 4 bases and J shed 10 bases, with 20 bases lying between them. This CDR3 comprises 16 residues. The CDR3 nucleotides read TGTGCCAGCAGTTTCGACGCGGGAGGGGACGGGTCACCCCTCCACTTT. Amino acid sequence: CASSFDAGGDGSPLHF.

CDR3 sequence: CASSTASGRLSGELFF. The CDR3 DNA sequence: TGTGCCAGTAGTACCGCGAGCGGGAGGCTGTCCGGGGAGCTGTTTTTT. V and J are TRBV19 and TRBJ2-2; TRBD2 matches 9 bases. The CDR3 has 16 residues. Germline CDR1 LNHDA, CDR2 SQIVND (reference sequence). Trimming took 4 bases from V and 6 from J; bases not matched to a gene: 9. Full variable domain (rest looked up from reference TRBV19 and TRBJ2-2): DGGITQSPKYLFRKEGQNVTLSCEQNLNHDAMYWYRQDPGQGLRLIYYSQIVNDFQKGDIAEGYSVSREKKESFPLTVTSAQKNPTAFYLCASSTASGRLSGELFFGEGSRLTVL.

The chain joins TRBV7-9 to TRBJ2-5; D remains unclear. Trimming pared 7 bases from V and 4 bases from J, leaving 7 bases between. In germline, CDR1 is SEHNR, CDR2 FQNEAQ (reference sequence). The CDR3 spans 11 residues. The CDR3: CASTPGETQYF. Written as DNA, the CDR3 is TGTGCCAGCACTCCGGGAGAGACCCAGTACTTC.

The rearrangement uses TRBV7-2 and TRBJ2-5; 7 bases are shared with TRBD2. This CDR3 region has 14 residues. With 2 bases clipped from V and 10 bases from J, the junction kept 10 bases outside the gene matches. Germline CDR1 and CDR2: SGHTA and FQGNSA. CDR3 sequence: CASSLFLADTFQYF. The CDR3 DNA sequence: TGTGCCAGCAGCTTATTCCTAGCGGATACCTTCCAGTACTTC.

The CDR3 DNA reads TGTGCCAGCAGCGCCGGGACAGGGAGATACGAGCAGTACTTC. Amino acid sequence: CASSAGTGRYEQYF. The chain carries TRBV5-4 and TRBJ2-7, with 9 bases lining up with TRBD1. V was clipped by 4 bases and J by 4 bases; unmatched bases: 6. The CDR3 sequence is 14 residues long. The V gene's germline CDR1 is SGHNT and CDR2 YYREEE (reference sequence).

This clone was counted between two and nine times. The chain joins TRBV9 to TRBJ2-5, with D perhaps TRBD1 or TRBD2 (5 bases each). This CDR3 spans 12 amino acids. CDR1 and CDR2 from the germline V gene are SGDLS and YYNGEE. With 0 bases removed from V and 5 bases from J, the gap between germline ends came to 5 bases. CDR3 region: CASSVGGETQYF. CDR3 bases: TGTGCCAGCAGCGTAGGGGGGGAGACCCAGTACTTC.

J is TRBJ2-6 and V is TRBV7-3; perhaps D is TRBD1 or TRBD2 (6 bases each). V was shortened by 5 bases and J by 0 bases, with 14 bases between the two germline ends. This CDR3 is built from 17 residues. Germline V gene data show CDR1 as SGHTA and CDR2 as FQGTGA. CDR3 protein: CASSPSGAGSGANVLTF. The DNA of the CDR3 is TGTGCCAGCAGCCCCTCGGGGGCAGGCTCTGGGGCCAACGTCCTGACTTTC.